This TCR beta chain stems from a study of a mutant IDH1 vaccine in newly diagnosed glioma. Study observations and caveats: Top peripheral T cell clonotype shifts appeared unrelated to pseudoprogression.

Regarding time point: week 11, during vaccination. A 20-mer mutant IDH1 peptide at 300 ug was injected subcutaneously with topical imiquimod. Tumors from donors were new WHO grade 3 or 4 IDH1-mutant astrocytomas with ATRX loss. This clone was recorded once. No antigen is known for it. The germline V gene encodes CDR1 LGHNA and CDR2 YSLEER. The CDR3 is made up of 19 amino acids. Between the trimmed V and J ends, which lost 0 bases and 1 base, there was a span of 16 bases. Produced via immunoSEQ multiplex PCR; TCRdb's table is partial and in-frame only. Among about 32,000 clones listed, about 73% were seen once.

The TCR was taken from a young man with glioma. The sample was PBMCs, taken from a glioma patient whose treatment included an IDH1 peptide vaccine. V usage is TRBV4-3 and J usage is TRBJ1-6, with D maybe TRBD1 (6 bases). The CDR3 DNA follows: TGCGCCAGCAGCCAAGATCAGCGGGGGGCTGAATCCTATAATTCACCCCTCCACTTT. Residues: CASSQDQRGAESYNSPLHF.